These 8 T cell receptor beta chains came from one sample sequenced in a study of beta chain features in type 1 diabetes. Investigators reverse transcribed all isolated RNA, so they sequenced expressed TCRB transcripts. Clones were sequenced by immunoSEQ multiplex PCR, and TCRdb holds only the in-frame ones, with some missing. The data show around 300,000 clones, 9.5% to 12% seen once. Sequencing used naive CD4+ T cells from blood. These receptors were obtained from a woman between 25 and 40 years old in good health.

This clone was counted between two and nine times. The genes are TRBV11-2 and TRBJ2-1, with D maybe TRBD1 (6 bases). CDR1 and CDR2 from the germline V gene are SGHAT and FQNNGV. The V and J ends lost 4 bases and 8 bases respectively, with 18 bases between them. The CDR3 has 15 residues. CDR3 region: CASSYERTKGDEQFF. In DNA, the CDR3 is TGTGCCAGCAGCTATGAAAGAACGAAGGGGGATGAGCAGTTCTTC. Combining the CDR3 with reference TRBV11-2 and TRBJ2-1 gives the whole variable domain EAGVAQSPRYKIIEKRQSVAFWCNPISGHATLYWYQQILGQGPKLLIQFQNNGVVDDSQLPKDRFSAERLKGVDSTLKIQPAKLEDSAVYLCASSYERTKGDEQFFGPGTRLTVL.

This clone was seen a handful of times. The CDR3 sequence is CASTSGRSYNEQFF. CDR3 nucleotide sequence: TGTGCCAGCACCTCCGGGAGATCCTACAATGAGCAGTTCTTC. This chain joins TRBV2 and TRBJ2-1; possible D gene TRBD2, 6 bases. From germline, CDR1 is SNHLY and CDR2 FYNNEI. V was clipped by 7 bases and J by 1 base, with 11 bases between them. The CDR3 spans 14 residues.

The sample holds a few counts of this clone. The V and J genes are TRBV6-6 and TRBJ2-1, with 9 nucleotides matching TRBD2. Losses at the gene ends were 8 bases for V and 2 bases for J; bases not matched to a gene: 7. The CDR3 has 15 residues. CDR1 and CDR2 from the germline V gene are MNHNY and SVGAGI (reference sequence). CDR3: CASALREGPYNEQFF. The CDR3 DNA is TGTGCCAGCGCTTTGCGGGAGGGCCCCTACAATGAGCAGTTCTTC.

The chain employs TRBV7-2 and TRBJ2-2, with 7 bases matching TRBD1. V trimming: 3 bases; J trimming: 4 bases; junction bases outside the gene matches: 5. This CDR3 is built from 15 residues. The germline gives CDR1 SGHTA, CDR2 FQGNSA. CDR3 bases: TGTGCCAGCAGCTTCGGGACAGTTAGCACCGGGGAGCTGTTTTTT. Its translation: CASSFGTVSTGELFF.

The CDR3 spells CASSGTGSVETQYF. The CDR3 DNA sequence: TGTGCCAGTAGTGGGACAGGGTCGGTCGAGACCCAGTACTTC. V and J are TRBV19 and TRBJ2-5; 9 bases match TRBD1. The CDR3 runs 14 residues. V shed 5 bases and J 5 bases; nucleotides not matched to a gene: 6. CDR1 LNHDA and CDR2 SQIVND come from the germline V gene (reference sequence). The full variable domain, rest sourced from reference TRBV19 and TRBJ2-5, is DGGITQSPKYLFRKEGQNVTLSCEQNLNHDAMYWYRQDPGQGLRLIYYSQIVNDFQKGDIAEGYSVSREKKESFPLTVTSAQKNPTAFYLCASSGTGSVETQYFGPGTRLLVL.

This clone has only a few counts. The rearrangement joins TRBV4-3 to TRBJ2-1; 9 positions agree with TRBD2. The CDR3 has 15 residues. Looked up from germline, CDR1 is LGHNA and CDR2 is YSLEER. V dropped 4 bases and J dropped 3; count of bases not matched to a gene: 4. The CDR3 DNA follows: TGCGCCAGCAGCCCGCGGGAGGGCAGCTACAATGAGCAGTTCTTC. This encodes CASSPREGSYNEQFF.

The chain uses TRBV7-2 and TRBJ2-5; unclear D gene. Germline V gene lookup returns CDR1 SGHTA and CDR2 FQGNSA. Trimming cost V 4 bases and J 5 bases, with 8 bases left between them. This CDR3 has 12 amino acids. The CDR3 reads CASSSLYETQYF. The DNA for the CDR3 is TGTGCCAGCAGCTCCCTGTATGAGACCCAGTACTTC.

This clone was found a few times. The rearrangement links TRBV6-6 to TRBJ1-1, with 7 bases identical to TRBD1. J was trimmed by 1 base and V by 5 bases; bases with no gene match: 4. CDR3 size: 14 residues. Germline V lookup: CDR1 MNHNY, CDR2 SVGAGI (reference sequence). The CDR3 sequence: CASSPGTENTEAFF. The CDR3, as DNA: TGTGCCAGCAGTCCCGGGACAGAGAACACTGAAGCTTTCTTT.